This T cell receptor beta chain was observed in a study of T cell clonotyping in hematopoietic cell transplantation (dated by TCRdb to the early 2020s). Study-level background: A total of 110 to 150 blood samples were gathered in the study from a few dozen consecutive transplant recipients along with their related donors. Patients were recruited between September 2015 and 2017 and followed until late 2020 or death.

Comments on this clone: Its antigen remains undetermined. No quality values exist for individual bases; no much larger clone is one base distant.

The immunoSEQ assay, a bias-controlled multiplex PCR using V- and J-specific primers, was used to amplify TCR beta CDR3 regions from genomic DNA. In a second PCR step, the CDR3 amplicons were tagged with a proprietary barcode plus Illumina adapter sequences. CDR3 libraries were sequenced on an Illumina MiSeq instrument. Per the original workflow: Export and quality control were done with immunoSEQ Analyzer 3.0, while downstream analyses used R Bioconductor and Immunarch. Only productive rearrangements in the normalized downsampled data set went into calculating the repertoire metrics. In the normalized cohort, a clonotype counted as pathologically expanded if the clonotype was larger than 5 templates. Repertoire diversity was measured with the Inverse Simpson Index. The non-normalized data set was used for CMV-specificity analyses so that all clonotypes could be captured. The table comes from immuneACCESS by way of TCRdb, which keeps in-frame sequences with V and J called. Part of the clones is missing from these tables; in studies checked, under half for an unresolved V gene and the rest for unknown reasons. V, J and clone size are those of that table, while D and trimming were read from the DNA. The sample contains 5,500 to 7,500 clones, roughly nine tenths of them found a single time. In total, the top ten clones hold around 15% of the sample.

The sample's time point, from its label and the paper: 180 days after allo-HCT. Blood from recipients was drawn roughly 28 days before transplant, then again at days 30, 100 and 180 after transplant. Nuclei Lysis Solution was used to extract genomic DNA from fresh or cryopreserved unfractionated peripheral blood mononuclear cells. The CDR3, from cysteine to phenylalanine, totals 14 residues. The only DNA kept is the CDR3, 42 bases in frame from the first base. For CDR1 and CDR2, the germline V gene (reference sequence) lists GTSNPN and SVGIG. The V end loses 4 bases and the J end loses 4 bases, and a stretch of 16 bases separates them. Beyond this particular receptor, the publication reports: Recipient TCR diversity fell after transplant, with pathologically expanded clonotypes rising progressively from day 30 to day 180. Sample size was limited, and cells were not sorted, so CD4 and CD8 repertoire contributions could not be separated. Only a small fraction of recipient repertoires overlapped donor repertoires, with over 95% appearing de novo at the given depth. Donor and pretransplant recipient Inverse Simpson Index values predicted broader posttransplant TCR repertoire diversity.

The V gene is TRBV30 and the J gene is TRBJ1-2; the D gene lacks a confident call. Here the sequenced sample was peripheral blood mononuclear cells, taken 180 days after allogeneic stem cell transplant. The sequence was collected from a female patient in her fifties or sixties who had an allogeneic stem cell transplant from an unrelated donor, so the T cells may come from the graft donor. Some clones in this sample may be carry-over from other donors' samples. At the DNA level, the sequence is TGTGCCTGGATGAGGATGGGCCGGATCTATGGCTACACCTTC. Translation gives CAWMRMGRIYGYTF.